What follows are 13 T cell receptor beta chains derived from one specimen sequenced in a study of brain metastases from non-small cell lung cancer. Profiling relied on immunoSEQ multiplex PCR, and the TCRdb table lists in-frame clones only, not all of them. Among some 2,100 clones listed, 83% were seen once. Input material: tissue from a brain metastasis. The receptors were sampled from a donor at least 40 years old with non-small cell lung cancer.

The rearrangement joins TRBV6-5 to TRBJ2-5; 7 bases map to TRBD2. Germline V gives CDR1 MNHEY, CDR2 SVGAGI. J lost 1 base, V lost 6 bases, and 8 bases had no gene match. This CDR3 spans 15 amino acids. This CDR3 is CASSPLAGLQETQYF. The DNA for the CDR3 is TGTGCCAGCAGCCCCTTAGCGGGCCTCCAAGAGACCCAGTACTTC.

As to this clone: This may come from a read error, since a much larger clone is one base off. The rearrangement joins TRBV4-1 to TRBJ2-5; TRBD2 aligns across 11 bases. Per the germline V gene, CDR1 is MGHRA and CDR2 is YSYEKL. The CDR3 loop spans 15 amino acids. This CDR3 is CTSSLLAGEQETQYF. CDR3 bases: TGCACCAGCAGCCTACTAGCGGGAGAGCAAGAGACCCAGTACTTC.

The chain links TRBV12-3 or TRBV12-4 to TRBJ1-2; D remains unclear. The CDR3 runs 11 residues. V shed 7 bases and J shed 4 bases, with 7 bases lying between them. The CDR3 DNA reads TGTGCCAGCACTGCAGGCTATGGCTACACCTTC. Translation gives CASTAGYGYTF.

This sequence joins TRBV3-1 (or the pseudogene TRBV3-2) and TRBJ2-3; D remains ambiguous. The germline V and J ends were trimmed by 5 bases and 5 bases, with 8 bases remaining between them. Per the germline V gene, CDR1 is LGHDT and CDR2 is YNNKEL (reference sequence). This CDR3 is built from 12 residues. CDR3: CASSLGKDTQYF. DNA for the CDR3: TGTGCCAGCAGCTTGGGGAAAGATACGCAGTATTTT.

This sequence joins TRBV7-8 and TRBJ1-2; TRBD1 might be the D (5 bases). Trimming left V 8 bases short and J 5 bases short, with 18 bases between. The CDR3 contains 14 residues. The V gene's germline CDR1 is SGHVS and CDR2 FQNEAQ. The CDR3 loop is CASRSGIGQYGYTF. CDR3 nucleotide sequence: TGTGCCAGCCGATCCGGGATAGGACAATATGGCTACACCTTC.

J is TRBJ1-4 and V is TRBV4-1; D is ambiguous. Trimming removed 1 base at V and 4 bases at J, with 13 bases between. Germline V gives CDR1 MGHRA, CDR2 YSYEKL. The CDR3 contains 16 residues. CDR3 in amino acids: CASSQGVRTGNEKLFF. The DNA for the CDR3 is TGCGCCAGCAGCCAAGGGGTAAGGACCGGTAATGAAAAACTGTTTTTT.

The chain carries TRBV2 and TRBJ1-3, with D possibly being TRBD1 (5 bases). CDR1 and CDR2 from the germline V gene are SNHLY and FYNNEI. V shed 4 bases and J shed 0 bases, with 13 bases lying between them. This CDR3 has 16 residues. The CDR3 sequence: CASSALGLYSGNTIYF. CDR3 sequence (DNA): TGTGCCAGCAGTGCGCTGGGACTGTACTCTGGAAACACCATATATTTT.

CDR3 in DNA: TGTGCCAGCAGCGATGCTGGACTCCCGAGGGATGAGCAGTTCTTC. It codes for CASSDAGLPRDEQFF. The V call is TRBV9, the J call TRBJ2-1; D might be TRBD2 (5 bases). Trimming took 3 bases from V and 8 from J, leaving 18 bases between them. The CDR3 length is 15 residues. The germline CDR1 and CDR2 sequences are SGDLS and YYNGEE.

The table lists this clone with a count of one. The chain employs TRBV5-6 and TRBJ2-5; D is perhaps TRBD1 (5 bases). The CDR3 totals 16 residues. V was pared by 1 base and J by 4 bases, with 17 bases between. Germline CDR1 SGHDT, CDR2 YYEEEE. This CDR3 is CASSLLGQTVGETQYF. The DNA for the CDR3 is TGTGCCAGCAGCTTGCTGGGGCAGACGGTTGGAGAGACCCAGTACTTC.

This clone was detected only once. This sequence joins TRBV7-2 and TRBJ2-5, with D perhaps being TRBD1 or TRBD2 (5 bases each). Germline loops: CDR1 SGHTA, CDR2 FQGNSA. This CDR3 spans 14 amino acids. V dropped 4 bases and J dropped 5 bases, with 14 bases sitting between them. This CDR3 reads CASSYQRGGETQYF. CDR3 nucleotides: TGTGCCAGCAGCTACCAGAGGGGTGGGGAGACCCAGTACTTC.

The chain couples TRBV21-1 to TRBJ1-1; the table gives TRBD1 as D, unverified against the DNA. TRBV21-1 is a listed pseudogene. This CDR3 comprises 14 residues. CDR3 sequence reads: CASSKAHYRVEAFF. CDR3 coding DNA: TGTGCCAGCAGCAAAGCCCATTACAGGGTCGAGGCTTTCTTT.

The sample holds one count of this clone. V gene TRBV9 combines with J gene TRBJ2-2; 8 bases fit TRBD1. Germline CDR1 is SGDLS and CDR2 is YYNGEE. V trimming: 0 bases; J trimming: 5 bases; junction bases outside the gene matches: 6. CDR3 length: 16 residues. The CDR3 region is CASSVEGQGATGELFF. DNA of the CDR3: TGTGCCAGCAGCGTAGAAGGGCAGGGGGCAACCGGGGAGCTGTTTTTT.

The J gene is TRBJ2-5, the V gene TRBV5-1; no reliable D call. Trimming took 4 bases from V and 1 from J, leaving 5 bases between them. CDR1 is SGHRS and CDR2 is YFSETQ in the germline V gene. The CDR3 spans 12 residues. The CDR3 here is CASSPAQETQYF. In DNA form, the CDR3 reads TGCGCCAGCAGCCCCGCCCAAGAGACCCAGTACTTC.